Each of the 10 T cell receptor beta chains below was sequenced from the same sample in a study of blood T cell repertoires in COVID-19. The data were produced by immunoSEQ multiplex PCR, yet TCRdb's version contains in-frame clones alone and is incomplete. The sample has about 150,000 clones, roughly 80% seen once. The sequencing input was peripheral blood. Every receptor here comes from a woman between 55 and 75 years old with COVID-19, enrolled during active disease.

V gene TRBV7-9 combines with J gene TRBJ2-2; perhaps TRBD1 as D (7 bases). This CDR3 spans 15 amino acids. Per germline, CDR1 SEHNR and CDR2 FQNEAQ (reference sequence). V shed 5 bases and J shed 5 bases, with 15 bases lying between them. DNA for the CDR3: TGTGCCAGCAGCAAGATACAGGGGACTACCGGGGAGCTGTTTTTT. Its translation is CASSKIQGTTGELFF.

This clone was picked up many times. The rearrangement links TRBV7-9 to TRBJ2-3; 12 nucleotides align to TRBD2. J was trimmed by 1 base and V by 5 bases; bases with no gene match: 10. The CDR3 is 18 residues long. Germline CDR1 SEHNR, CDR2 FQNEAQ (reference sequence). The CDR3 DNA sequence: TGTGCCAGCAGCATGCCTAGCGGGGGGGTCGTGGGCACAGATACGCAGTATTTT. Translated: CASSMPSGGVVGTDTQYF.

This chain links TRBV24-1 with TRBJ1-3, with D possibly TRBD1 on 5 matching bases. The V and J ends lost 9 bases and 3 bases respectively, with 14 bases between them. Germline V gene lookup returns CDR1 KGHDR and CDR2 SFDVKD. The CDR3 contains 14 residues. The CDR3 DNA follows: TGTGCCACCTCGGCAGGGCAGGATGGAAACACCATATATTTT. It codes for CATSAGQDGNTIYF.

The genes are TRBV2 and TRBJ1-2; tentative D call: TRBD1 (5 bases). Germline CDR1 SNHLY, CDR2 FYNNEI. The V gene lost 7 bases and the J gene lost 4 bases, with 10 bases spanning the gap. The CDR3 is 12 amino acids. In DNA, the CDR3 is TGTGCCAGCAATCAGGGCTTCTATGGCTACACCTTC. It codes for CASNQGFYGYTF.

The chain is built from TRBV11-2 and TRBJ2-7, with 12 bases lining up with TRBD2. The CDR3 runs to 16 residues. After removal of 4 bases from V and 3 bases from J, the junction contained 7 bases not matched to a gene. Germline V gene data show CDR1 as SGHAT and CDR2 as FQNNGV. This CDR3 is CASSSGLAGYGYEQYF. CDR3 DNA: TGTGCCAGCAGCTCTGGACTAGCGGGATATGGCTACGAGCAGTACTTC.

This chain connects TRBV5-4 to TRBJ2-3, with D hard to call. Germline V gene sequence: CDR1 SGHNT, CDR2 YYREEE (reference sequence). V lost 2 bases, J lost 0 bases, and 10 bases lay in between. The CDR3 is 15 residues long. The chain's CDR3 is CASSFPRESTDTQYF. CDR3 sequence (DNA): TGTGCCAGCAGCTTTCCTAGAGAAAGCACAGATACGCAGTATTTT. The full variable domain, rest sourced from reference TRBV5-4 and TRBJ2-3, is ETGVTQSPTHLIKTRGQQVTLRCSSQSGHNTVSWYQQALGQGPQFIFQYYREEENGRGNFPPRFSGLQFPNYSSELNVNALELDDSALYLCASSFPRESTDTQYFGPGTRLTVL.

This clone was seen a few times. The V and J genes are TRBV2 and TRBJ1-5; D is possibly TRBD1 (6 bases). This CDR3 comprises 14 residues. Trimming left V 1 base short and J 3 bases short, with 7 bases between. Germline V gene data show CDR1 as SNHLY and CDR2 as FYNNEI. The CDR3 DNA follows: TGTGCCAGCAGTGAAGACAGGGTCAATCAGCCCCAGCATTTT. This translates into CASSEDRVNQPQHF.

This chain connects TRBV5-6 to TRBJ1-6; D unresolved. Trimming stripped 3 bases from V and 5 bases from J, with 15 bases between. Germline CDR1 and CDR2: SGHDT and YYEEEE. This CDR3 is built from 16 residues. CDR3 residues: CASSSLGTNHNSPLHF. The CDR3 DNA sequence: TGTGCCAGCAGCTCTCTGGGCACGAACCATAATTCACCCCTCCACTTT. Variable domain in full (rest from reference TRBV5-6 and TRBJ1-6): DAGVTQSPTHLIKTRGQQVTLRCSPKSGHDTVSWYQQALGQGPQFIFQYYEEEERQRGNFPDRFSGHQFPNYSSELNVNALLLGDSALYLCASSSLGTNHNSPLHFGNGTRLTVT.

The chain joins TRBV28 to TRBJ1-5; D might be TRBD1 (6 bases). This CDR3 has 17 residues. Trimming took 6 bases from V and 0 from J, leaving 18 bases between them. Germline V gives CDR1 MDHEN, CDR2 SYDVKM. This CDR3 is CASRPREGVLSNQPQHF. The CDR3 coding sequence is TGTGCCAGCAGACCCAGGGAGGGGGTGCTTAGCAATCAGCCCCAGCATTTT.

Only one count was recorded for this clone. The rearrangement joins TRBV5-1 to TRBJ1-5; D may be TRBD1 (6 bases). Trimming shortened V by 1 base and J by 0 bases, and 11 bases separated the two germline ends. The CDR3 is made up of 16 amino acids. Germline V gives CDR1 SGHRS, CDR2 YFSETQ. The CDR3 spells CASSLSPGASNQPQHF. CDR3 coding DNA: TGCGCCAGCAGCTTGTCTCCAGGGGCTAGCAATCAGCCCCAGCATTTT. The whole variable domain, remainder taken from reference TRBV5-1 and TRBJ1-5, is KAGVTQTPRYLIKTRGQQVTLSCSPISGHRSVSWYQQTPGQGLQFLFEYFSETQRNKGNFPGRFSGRQFSNSRSEMNVSTLELGDSALYLCASSLSPGASNQPQHFGDGTRLSIL.